Here is one T cell receptor (beta chain) with its context. Profiled with immunoSEQ multiplex PCR; TCRdb holds only in-frame clones, not every one. The data hold more than 400,000 clones, with around 90% observed a single time. The data stem from a study of Ad26.COV2.S vaccination and SARS-CoV-2 variants. Background on the study: Ad26.COV2.S, an intramuscular injection, was given once or twice 56 days apart.

V was clipped by 2 bases and J by 0 bases, with 10 bases between them. CDR3 size: 15 residues. CDR1 is SGHAT, CDR2 FQDESV, per germline (reference sequence). This sample's treatment: around 19 received Ad26.COV2.S at low or high dose, single or two shots; 5 received placebo; per-sample allocation not given. Samples came from day 63 after the first vaccine or placebo injection. This specimen was peripheral blood, taken in a trial of Ad26.COV2.S vaccine versus placebo. This chain uses TRBV11-1 with TRBJ1-1; D remains ambiguous. The TCR was taken from a person between 18 and 65 years old who received the Ad26.COV2.S COVID-19 vaccine or a placebo. This CDR3 reads CASSLRAEMNTEAFF. The CDR3, as DNA: TGTGCCAGCAGCTTACGGGCAGAAATGAACACTGAAGCTTTCTTT.